This T cell receptor (beta chain) comes out of a study of cytomegalovirus exposure and HLA in healthy donors (dated by TCRdb to the late 2010s). Regarding the study in general: An earlier analysis of a few hundred of the donors reported roughly 300 Gb of sequence data and roughly 120 million unique TCR beta sequences obtained from around 170 million T cells. Of the roughly 390 genotyped donors, 81% were placed in the genetic ancestry cluster associated with self-reported Caucasian donors. Rather than using new phenotypic data, the later analysis identified candidate immune exposures from TCR beta sequences and from how often those sequences occurred across donors. The T cell repertoires of 670 or so subjects were profiled by immunosequencing and related to cytomegalovirus serostatus. Typing coverage differed by locus: A, B, C, DRB1 and DQB1 were typed in roughly 620-630 donors, DQA1 in around 500, DPA1 in 606, and DPB1 in 400 to 490. A later analysis re-examined previously published TCR beta repertoires from roughly 650 donors and added high-resolution HLA genotyping to investigate patterns of TCR occurrence. Among around 400 genotyped donors of the cohort, an average of approximately 240,000 unique TCR beta nucleotide sequences were sequenced per donor, about a sixth of them non-productive. HLA typing covered class I and class II loci at four-digit resolution. High-throughput TCR immunosequencing, statistical association of individual TCRs with disease status, and machine learning were combined to predict cytomegalovirus infection status. A separate validation cohort of 100 to 150 different subjects was used in addition to the roughly 700-subject first cohort. Roughly 300 gigabases of sequencing data and 70 million to 100 million unique TCR sequences were included in an early release covering under 650 HLA-typed donors. Donor age, sex, ethnicity and CMV serostatus were compiled alongside the repertoire data. The aim of the study was to test whether cataloging public T cell receptors could identify signatures of past pathogen exposure. To decide whether each TCR beta V gene segment behaved as functional or pseudogenic, an earlier analysis of fewer than 750 of the donors relied on high-throughput TCR beta sequencing. In a later genetic analysis, genome-wide SNP genotypes for about three fifths of the roughly 670 donors were used, and that subset was treated as a discovery cohort. All discovery cohort repertoires had been generated using a single sequencing platform. Four to six DR-DQ haplotypes were handled as single units for association and clustering, since linkage in the cohort was strong. What the study reported, not specific to this receptor: The cohort was sequenced for TCR beta chains only, and without alpha or paired-chain data the features that could be detected were limited. Because counts were too low, 15 or so rarely observed V segments, including chromosome 9 orphons, were excluded from the earlier analysis of 587 of the donors. A later analysis found that TCR association rates varied across HLA loci, with DRB1 alleles showing the most associated TCRs and HLA-C alleles the fewest. In a later analysis, several top co-occurrence clusters were reported to appear linked to parvovirus B19, influenza, CMV and Epstein-Barr virus. In a later genetic analysis, fewer N-insertions in productive TCRs were reported among donors in an Asian-associated ancestry cluster than the roughly 700-donor mean. A later analysis found that HLA-associated TCR beta chains were more clonally expanded and had lower generation probabilities than equally common non-associated chains. The authors suggested that the approach could potentially be extended to other disease states and immunological phenotypes. Because some donors lacked HLA typing at each locus, the association tests relied only on the typed subset. In a later analysis, most CMV-associated TCR beta chains were found to appear HLA-restricted, with HLA associations seemingly driven largely by CMV exposure. The presence/absence analyses assumed that sequencing depth was roughly uniform across donors, and that assumption may not be true. Most TCR sequences were seen in very few donors, while some public TCRs were found in many individuals. When HLA alleles, especially DR and DQ, strongly co-occurred, TCR associations were difficult to assign to individual alleles. V-gene and J-gene trimming of TCR beta chains was associated with a missense DCLRE1C variant in a later genetic analysis, and the association was replicated in an independent cohort. In vitro tests confirmed that a few of the cytomegalovirus-associated TCR beta chains recognize cytomegalovirus antigens. A later analysis associated about 17,000 TCR beta sequences with specific HLA alleles at a false discovery rate of 0.05. A cluster of highly shared sequence variants was judged likely to represent a technical artifact of the sequencing pipeline. Some IMGT-functional V segments, including TRBV6-2 and TRBV6-3, could not be told apart with the 87-base-pair reads, so those segments were excluded. Correlated functional status among segregating V segments might reflect linkage disequilibrium, but an unknown experimental factor could not be ruled out. In both the original and validation cohorts, the classifier was reported to diagnose cytomegalovirus status with high specificity and sensitivity. A further reported finding was that TCR beta sequences accurately predicted the HLA-A and HLA-B alleles for most subjects in the first cohort. The only immune exposure information available for the cohort was CMV serostatus. The study listed 150 to 200 TCR beta chains as associated with cytomegalovirus. In an earlier analysis of some 550 of the donors, most TCR beta V segments were observed in productive rearrangements about 87% or about 30% of the time, broadly matching IMGT annotations.

This clone was counted a few times. Its target antigen remains unknown. No much larger clonotype is one base removed from it; base qualities were not supplied. V was cut back by 0 bases and J by 5 bases, leaving a gap of 11 bases between them. Measured from the cysteine to the valine, the CDR3 is 14 residues long. The only DNA kept is the CDR3, 42 bases in frame from the first base. CDR1 and CDR2 (SGHVS, FNYEAQ) derive from the germline V gene. Receptor libraries were prepared by the immunoSEQ multiplex PCR assay. The multiplex PCR relied on a mix of 60 forward primers for TCR Vbeta segments and 13 reverse primers for TCR Jbeta segments. Amplification of the CDR3 region of rearranged TCR beta genes was performed with a multiplex PCR assay on genomic DNA. Amplified TCR beta libraries were sequenced as 87-base-pair reads on the Illumina HiSeq System. The published analysis was carried out like this. In a later analysis, around 80 million unique TCR beta chains were counted across the 500 to 850 repertoires, and roughly 11 million of these chains were shared by at least two donors. To remove PCR and sequencing errors, raw reads were error-corrected and collapsed into unique sequences using a nearest-neighbor algorithm that merged closely related sequences. Alignment of CDR3 sequences to IMGT reference sequences was used to assign V, D and J gene segments. For a sequence to be retained, a match of at least six nucleotides to both a V gene segment and a J gene segment was required. Rearrangements were called productive when the CDR3 lacked stop codons and stayed in frame with V and J; all others were non-productive. Following IMGT convention, CDR3 was defined as the stretch from the second conserved V-encoded cysteine up to the conserved J-encoded phenylalanine. Sequences without an unambiguous match to a single V gene segment were excluded from the earlier analysis of about 640 of the donors. In an earlier analysis of 587 of the donors, V segments were called functional above 56.7% productive rearrangements and were called segregating when the between-donor standard deviation exceeded 5%. A statistical classification framework was built for diagnosing cytomegalovirus status from the catalog of TCR beta chain sequences. In a later analysis, V and J genes were assigned by comparing TCR nucleotide sequences against IMGT/GENE-DB human TR gene sequences. The TCRdist pipeline was used in a later analysis to assign CDR3 sequences and most-parsimonious VDJ recombination scenarios. A later analysis defined each TCR beta chain by its CDR3 amino acid sequence plus V-gene family, and excluded reads lacking a unique V-gene family. A later analysis removed several hundred highly shared, low-generation-probability nucleotide sequences to deal with suspected cross-contamination and a sequencing artifact. For each public chain, a later analysis derived a clonal expansion index from normalized ranks of inferred template counts within each repertoire. Generation probabilities in a later analysis came from a VDJ recombination model fitted to out-of-frame rearrangements, and those results were checked against IGoR. Hypergeometric tests were used in a later analysis to score TCR-TCR, TCR-HLA and TCR-CMV co-occurrence, with a repertoire-size bias correction applied to the TCR pairs. A later analysis estimated false discovery rates by permuting HLA or CMV assignments 20 times. A later analysis grouped co-occurring TCRs with DBSCAN, adding TCRdist sequence similarity when clustering within HLA-allele-positive subsets. Repertoires with fewer than 30,000 or more than 120,000 public chains, plus five repertoires with anomalous nucleotide sharing, were excluded from co-occurrence clustering. Not all clones reach the TCRdb copy of this immuneACCESS table, which keeps in-frame sequences only. Checked studies attribute under half of the gap to unresolved V genes and leave the rest unexplained. The DNA was the basis for D and trimming; V, J and clone size are from that table. For this sample there are roughly 190,000 clones; approximately 11% appear just once. The ten top clones hold roughly 7.7% of the sample.

The cohort comprised approximately 700 healthy bone marrow donors. Cohort members were all nominally healthy when sampled, although unrecorded immune exposures were likely present. The donor tested CMV seropositive, placing the donor among the 289 seropositive members of the cohort. Each donor provided a peripheral blood sample, and peripheral blood mononuclear cells were used for TCR beta sequencing. The Qiagen DNeasy Blood Extraction Kit was used to extract genomic DNA from the blood cell samples. The rearranged segments are TRBV7-6 and TRBJ2-7, and possibly TRBD2, on 6 matching bases. The sample consisted of PBMCs. This clonotype originated in a man in his fifties or sixties in good health and CMV-seropositive. This receptor carries the CDR3 CASSLAEGTDEQYV. DNA sequence: TGTGCCAGCAGCTTAGCTGAAGGGACTGACGAGCAGTACGTC.